This T cell receptor beta chain was found in a study of T cells in Graves' hyperthyroidism and ophthalmopathy. Points on this clonotype: Its antigen is currently unknown.

TCR beta CDR3 regions were amplified from RNA transcripts. HTBI primers were used for first-round RT-PCR of the TCR CDR3. MiXCR, run by TCRdb on the multiplex PCR reads, gives a single entry per CDR3 protein. The sample has almost 500,000 distinct CDR3 sequences; 20% to 25% are singletons. Study conclusions and caveats: Stable hyperthyroidism was told apart from ophthalmopathy by a model built on 13 V-J features.

The TCR originated in a woman aged 65 to 85 with Graves' ophthalmopathy. Source material: blood.

This chain's CDR3 is CASSQHNNEQYF. The CDR3 nucleotides are TGTGCCAGCAGCCAACACAACAACGAGCAGTACTTC. The rearrangement links TRBV14 to TRBJ2-7; no reliable D call. The germline V gene has CDR1 SGHDN and CDR2 FVKESK. The V and J ends lost 2 bases and 5 bases respectively, with 7 bases between them. The CDR3 is 12 amino acids.